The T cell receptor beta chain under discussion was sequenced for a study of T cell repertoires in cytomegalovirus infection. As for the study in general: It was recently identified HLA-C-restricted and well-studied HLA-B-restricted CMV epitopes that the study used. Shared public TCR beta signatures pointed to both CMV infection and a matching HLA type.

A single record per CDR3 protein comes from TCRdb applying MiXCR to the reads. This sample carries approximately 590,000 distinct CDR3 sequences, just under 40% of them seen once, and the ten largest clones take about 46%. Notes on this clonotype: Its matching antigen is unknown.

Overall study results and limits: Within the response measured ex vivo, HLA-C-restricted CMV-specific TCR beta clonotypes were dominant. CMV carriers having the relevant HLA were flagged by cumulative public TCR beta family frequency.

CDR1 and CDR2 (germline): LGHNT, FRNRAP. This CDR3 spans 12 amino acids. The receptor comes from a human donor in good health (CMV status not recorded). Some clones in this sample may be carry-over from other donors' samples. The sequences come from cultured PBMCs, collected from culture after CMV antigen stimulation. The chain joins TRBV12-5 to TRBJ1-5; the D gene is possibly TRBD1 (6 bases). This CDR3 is CASGGGDQPQHF. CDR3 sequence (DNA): TGTGCGAGCGGAGGGGGAGATCAGCCCCAGCATTTT.